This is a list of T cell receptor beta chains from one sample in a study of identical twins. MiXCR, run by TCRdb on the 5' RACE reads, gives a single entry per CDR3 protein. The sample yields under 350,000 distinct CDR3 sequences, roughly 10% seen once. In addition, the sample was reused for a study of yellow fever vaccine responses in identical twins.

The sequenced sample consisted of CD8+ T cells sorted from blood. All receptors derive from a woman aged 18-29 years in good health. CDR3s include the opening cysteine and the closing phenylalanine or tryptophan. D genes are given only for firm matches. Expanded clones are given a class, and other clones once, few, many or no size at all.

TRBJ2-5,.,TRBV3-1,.,TGTGCTGCCAGGAGGGGTATATCGGAGACCCAGTACTTC,CAARRGISETQYF
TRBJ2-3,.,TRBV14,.,TGTGCCAGCAGCCCCCAAGACCTAGGCCCGGATACGCAGTATTTT,CASSPQDLGPDTQYF
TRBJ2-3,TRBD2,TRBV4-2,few,TGTGCCAGCAGCCAATTGGGACTAGCGGGGGGTACAGATACGCAGTATTTT,CASSQLGLAGGTDTQYF
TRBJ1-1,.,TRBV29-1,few,TGCAGCGTTGATACCGCAGGGCCCAACACTGAAGCTTTCTTT,CSVDTAGPNTEAFF
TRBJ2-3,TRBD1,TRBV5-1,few,TGCGCCAGCAGCTGGGACAGCGCCACAGATACGCAGTATTTT,CASSWDSATDTQYF
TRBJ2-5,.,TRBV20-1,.,TGCAGTGCTAGAGACTACAGGGTCCAAAAAGAGACCCAGTACTTC,CSARDYRVQKETQYF
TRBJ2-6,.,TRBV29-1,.,TGCAGCGTCCAAAGGGGAGTGTCTGGGGCCAACGTCCTGACTTTC,CSVQRGVSGANVLTF
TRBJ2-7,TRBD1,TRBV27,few,TGTGCCAGCAGTCTCGGACAGGGCGCCGTGCAGTACTTC,CASSLGQGAVQYF
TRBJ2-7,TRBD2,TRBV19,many,TGTGCCAGTAGTCCCGGACTAGCGGGAACCTACGAGCAGTACTTC,CASSPGLAGTYEQYF
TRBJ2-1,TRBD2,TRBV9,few,TGTGCCAGCAGCGTAGAGGGAACGGGAGGGGAAACCTTGAGCTCCTACAATGAGCAGTTCTTC,CASSVEGTGGETLSSYNEQFF
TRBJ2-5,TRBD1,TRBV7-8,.,TGTGCCAGCAGCCACAGGACAGGGGGCGTGGAGACCCAGTACTTC,CASSHRTGGVETQYF